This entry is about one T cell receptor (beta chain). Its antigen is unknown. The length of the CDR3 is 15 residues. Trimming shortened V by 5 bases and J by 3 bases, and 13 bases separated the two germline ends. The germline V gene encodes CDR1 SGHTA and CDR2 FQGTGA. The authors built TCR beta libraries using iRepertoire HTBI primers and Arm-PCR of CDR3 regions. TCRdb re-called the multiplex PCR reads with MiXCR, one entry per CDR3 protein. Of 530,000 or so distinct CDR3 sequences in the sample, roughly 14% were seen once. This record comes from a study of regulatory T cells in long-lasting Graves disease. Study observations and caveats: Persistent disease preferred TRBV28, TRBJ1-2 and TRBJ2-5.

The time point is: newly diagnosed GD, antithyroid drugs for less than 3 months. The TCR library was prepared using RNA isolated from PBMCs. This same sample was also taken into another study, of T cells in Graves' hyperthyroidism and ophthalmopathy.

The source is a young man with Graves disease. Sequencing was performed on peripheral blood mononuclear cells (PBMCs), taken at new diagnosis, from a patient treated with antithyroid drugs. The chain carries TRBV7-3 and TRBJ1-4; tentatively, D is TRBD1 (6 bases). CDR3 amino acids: CASSPHRTANEKLFF. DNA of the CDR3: TGTGCCAGCAGCCCCCACAGGACAGCTAATGAAAAACTGTTTTTT.